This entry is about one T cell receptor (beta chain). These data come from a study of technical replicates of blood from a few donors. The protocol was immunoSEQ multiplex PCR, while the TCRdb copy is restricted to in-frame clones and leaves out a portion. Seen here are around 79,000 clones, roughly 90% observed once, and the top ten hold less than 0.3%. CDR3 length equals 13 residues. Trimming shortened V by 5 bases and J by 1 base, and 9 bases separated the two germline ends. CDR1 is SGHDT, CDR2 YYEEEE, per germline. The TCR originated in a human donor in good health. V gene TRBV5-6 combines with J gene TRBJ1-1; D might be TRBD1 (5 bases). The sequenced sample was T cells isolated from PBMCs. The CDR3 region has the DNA TGTGCCAGCAGAGAGCAGGGGAACACTGAAGCTTTCTTT. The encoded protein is CASREQGNTEAFF. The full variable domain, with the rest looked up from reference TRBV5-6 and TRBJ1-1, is DAGVTQSPTHLIKTRGQQVTLRCSPKSGHDTVSWYQQALGQGPQFIFQYYEEEERQRGNFPDRFSGHQFPNYSSELNVNALLLGDSALYLCASREQGNTEAFFGQGTRLTVV.